The table lists the clone carrying this TCR beta chain with many counts. Its antigen is still unknown. Subjects aged 18 to 65 presented with newly diagnosed hyperthyroidism of less than 2 months' duration. Uncontrolled infection, other autoimmune disease, pregnancy and lactation each barred patients from inclusion. The V gene lost 1 base and the J gene lost 1 base, with 10 bases spanning the gap. The CDR3 runs 15 residues. The germline CDR1 and CDR2 sequences are MGHRA and YSYEKL. This record belongs to a study of T cells in Graves' hyperthyroidism and ophthalmopathy. Using RNA transcripts as the source, TCR beta CDR3 regions were amplified. First-round RT-PCR with HTBI primers amplified the TCR CDR3 region. TCRdb fed the multiplex PCR reads into MiXCR, producing one record per CDR3 protein. Of 25,000 to 30,000 distinct CDR3 sequences listed, approximately 45% are singletons. The study's findings and limits: It was a median approximately 6 months before onset that the model predicted ophthalmopathy. The authors' 13 V-J model separated ophthalmopathy from stable hyperthyroidism.

Sequencing input: blood. The V gene is TRBV4-1, the J gene TRBJ1-2; D is ambiguous. This TCR derives from a woman younger than 45 with Graves' hyperthyroidism. The CDR3 region has the DNA TGCGCCAGCAGCCAAGCCGAGGGAGTTAACTATGGCTACACCTTC. The encoded protein is CASSQAEGVNYGYTF.